These 27 T cell receptor beta chains were sequenced from one sample in a study of T cells in Graves' hyperthyroidism and ophthalmopathy. Amplification of TCR beta CDR3 regions was performed using RNA transcripts as template. HTBI primers were employed in a first-round RT-PCR of the TCR CDR3. TCRdb reprocessed the multiplex PCR reads via MiXCR and lists one record per CDR3 protein. The sample has nearly 750,000 distinct CDR3 sequences; about a third are singletons. The sample comprised blood. All receptors come from a woman between 40 and 55 years old with Graves' hyperthyroidism.

This clonotype was counted at least ten times. The DNA of the CDR3 is TGCAGTGCTGATGTAGCGGGAGGCCGCTACGAGCAGTACTTC. Its protein product is CSADVAGGRYEQYF. This sequence joins TRBV20-1 and TRBJ2-7; TRBD2 matches 10 bases. Germline trimming cut 5 bases from V and 3 bases from J; bases unmatched to any gene: 7. The length of the CDR3 is 14 residues. The V gene's germline CDR1 is DFQATT and CDR2 SNEGSKA (reference sequence).

This clonotype was observed a single time. The J gene is TRBJ1-1, the V gene TRBV18; D uncertain. The ends were cut back, 7 bases at V and 8 bases at J, with 11 bases in the middle. The CDR3 is 11 amino acids. In germline, CDR1 is KGHSH, CDR2 LQKENI. CDR3 nucleotide sequence: TGTGCCAGCTTGGGAGGATCAGAAGCTTTCTTT. Its translation: CASLGGSEAFF. Together with reference TRBV18 and TRBJ1-1, the CDR3 gives the full variable domain: NAGVMQNPRHLVRRRGQEARLRCSPMKGHSHVYWYRQLPEEGLKFMVYLQKENIIDESGMPKERFSAEFPKEGPSILRIQQVVRGDSAAYFCASLGGSEAFFGQGTRLTVV.

With respect to this clonotype: This may come from a read error, since a much larger clone is one base off. In DNA form, the CDR3 reads TGTGCCAGCAGCCCGCCGAAGGGACAGGCGAACAACTATGGCTACACCTTC. This encodes CASSPPKGQANNYGYTF. The rearrangement joins TRBV25-1 to TRBJ1-2; 8 bases are a match to TRBD1. The V gene end was trimmed by 6 bases and the J gene end by 2 bases; junction bases not matched to a gene: 14. Germline V CDR1 and CDR2: MGHDK, SYGVNS. The CDR3 is 17 residues long.

This clonotype has a handful of counts. J is TRBJ2-5 and V is TRBV7-9; 11 bases are a match to TRBD2. With the DNA end fitting TRBJ2-1 better, the J assignment may be wrong. CDR1 and CDR2 (germline): SEHNR, FQNEAQ (reference sequence). This CDR3 contains 13 residues. The CDR3 loop reads CASSRLAGNEQFF. The CDR3 DNA is TGTGCCAGCAGCAGACTAGCGGGGAATGAGCAGTTCTTC.

This clonotype was recorded only once. A much larger clone lies a single base off, so this may be a read error. This CDR3 fails to terminate in the conserved phenylalanine or tryptophan, so it likely reflects a read error. The rearrangement joins TRBV7-9 to TRBJ1-1, with TRBD1 matching over 9 bases. The germline V gene has CDR1 SEHNR and CDR2 FQNEAQ (reference sequence). J was trimmed by 1 base and V by 3 bases; bases with no gene match: 9. This CDR3 comprises 17 residues. The CDR3 DNA follows: TGTGCCAGCAGCTTCCCTAGACAGGGGGGGAGGAACACTGAAGCTTTCCTT. This sequence encodes CASSFPRQGGRNTEAFL.

This clonotype was recorded many times. This chain uses TRBV2 with TRBJ1-5, with TRBD1 matching over 8 bases. Germline CDR1 SNHLY, CDR2 FYNNEI. The CDR3 extends over 14 amino acids. Germline trimming cut 5 bases from V and 9 bases from J; bases unmatched to any gene: 9. CDR3 sequence: CASSKTGGGLPQHF. The CDR3 DNA reads as TGTGCCAGCAGTAAAACAGGGGGGGGTCTGCCCCAGCATTTT.

This clonotype was detected a few times. The rearrangement uses TRBV6-5 and TRBJ1-1, with 8 bases matching TRBD1. The junction had 6 bases not matched to a gene; V was cut back by 2 bases and J by 1 base. The CDR3 spans 16 residues. The germline CDR1 and CDR2 sequences are MNHEY and SVGAGI. CDR3 protein: CASSYGQGLWNTEAFF. CDR3 sequence (DNA): TGTGCCAGCAGTTACGGACAGGGTTTATGGAACACTGAAGCTTTCTTT.

This clonotype was counted at least ten times. This chain connects TRBV7-9 to TRBJ1-1; TRBD1 might be the D (5 bases). CDR1 is SEHNR and CDR2 is FQNEAQ in the germline V gene (reference sequence). The CDR3 extends over 13 amino acids. V lost 3 bases and J 10 bases, leaving 15 bases between the germline ends. The CDR3 DNA reads as TGTGCCAGCAGCTTTACCACAGGAGCCCGAGCTTTCTTT. Translation: CASSFTTGARAFF.

The chain links TRBV7-2 to TRBJ1-2; D uncertain. Germline V gene sequence: CDR1 SGHTA, CDR2 FQGNSA. CDR3 length equals 14 residues. Between the trimmed V and J ends, which lost 5 bases and 7 bases, there was a span of 17 bases. This CDR3 is CASSLHQGGSGYTF. The CDR3 DNA is TGTGCCAGCAGCCTACATCAAGGAGGAAGTGGCTACACCTTC.

This clonotype was seen repeatedly, ten times or more. CDR3 in DNA: TGTGCCAGCAGTACCCAGGGTAGCGATAATTCACCCCTCCACTTT. This codes for CASSTQGSDNSPLHF. The rearrangement links TRBV2 to TRBJ1-6; perhaps TRBD1 as D (5 bases). The CDR3 is made up of 15 amino acids. Germline assignment: CDR1 SNHLY and CDR2 FYNNEI. Trimming left V 5 bases short and J 5 bases short, with 13 bases between. The variable domain in full, completed from reference TRBV2 and TRBJ1-6, reads EPEVTQTPSHQVTQMGQEVILRCVPISNHLYFYWYRQILGQKVEFLVSFYNNEISEKSEIFDDQFSVERPDGSNFTLKIRSTKLEDSAMYFCASSTQGSDNSPLHFGNGTRLTVT.

V gene TRBV24-1 combines with J gene TRBJ2-1, with 7 bases matching TRBD1. This CDR3 spans 13 amino acids. Germline V gene sequence: CDR1 KGHDR, CDR2 SFDVKD. V lost 4 bases to trimming and J lost 10 bases; unmatched junction nucleotides: 6. The CDR3, as DNA: TGTGCCACCAGTGAATCGACAGGGCGAGAGCAGTTCTTC. Its protein is CATSESTGREQFF.

This clonotype was found many times. The chain is built from TRBV19 and TRBJ1-6; 7 bases align to TRBD1. Trimming removed 8 bases from V and 10 bases from J; junction bases left unmatched: 14. The CDR3 contains 15 residues. CDR1 is LNHDA, CDR2 SQIVND, per germline (reference sequence). CDR3 in DNA: TGTGCCAGTGGTCACACCGGGACAGTGACCTCACCCCTCCACTTT. As protein: CASGHTGTVTSPLHF. The variable domain in full, with the rest retrieved from reference TRBV19 and TRBJ1-6, is DGGITQSPKYLFRKEGQNVTLSCEQNLNHDAMYWYRQDPGQGLRLIYYSQIVNDFQKGDIAEGYSVSREKKESFPLTVTSAQKNPTAFYLCASGHTGTVTSPLHFGNGTRLTVT.

This chain connects TRBV20-1 to TRBJ1-2, with TRBD1 matching over 9 bases. The CDR3 has 16 amino acids. The germline gives CDR1 DFQATT, CDR2 SNEGSKA (reference sequence). The J segment lost 6 bases and the V segment lost 0 bases, leaving 11 bases of the junction unmatched. CDR3 sequence: CSAREAGTGNLNGYTF. CDR3 coding DNA: TGCAGTGCTAGAGAGGCCGGGACAGGGAATCTGAATGGCTACACCTTC.

This clonotype was observed a few times. The chain combines TRBV29-1 with TRBJ2-5; D is uncertain. This CDR3 region has 12 residues. The germline V and J ends were trimmed by 2 bases and 4 bases, with 8 bases remaining between them. Germline V gives CDR1 SQVTM, CDR2 ANQGSEA. The CDR3 loop is CSVEMTRETQYF. CDR3 coding DNA: TGCAGCGTTGAAATGACACGAGAGACCCAGTACTTC. Full variable domain (remainder filled in from reference TRBV29-1 and TRBJ2-5): SAVISQKPSRDICQRGTSLTIQCQVDSQVTMMFWYRQQPGQSLTLIATANQGSEATYESGFVIDKFPISRPNLTFSTLTVSNMSPEDSSIYLCSVEMTRETQYFGPGTRLLVL.

This clonotype was counted between two and nine times. This chain links TRBV3-1 with TRBJ2-7, with a tentative D call TRBD2 (5 bases). V was trimmed by 3 bases and J by 7 bases, leaving 13 bases between them. Germline CDR1 reads LGHDT; CDR2 reads YNNKEL (reference sequence). The CDR3 consists of 13 residues. This chain's CDR3 is CASSQGSPGEQYF. The CDR3 DNA reads as TGTGCCAGCAGCCAGGGGTCGCCGGGAGAGCAGTACTTC.

This clonotype was detected a few times. CDR3 sequence reads: CASSVAGGNTGELFF. The CDR3 DNA reads as TGTGCCAGCAGTGTAGCGGGGGGGAACACCGGGGAGCTGTTTTTT. This rearrangement joins TRBV2 to TRBJ2-2, with 10 bases matching TRBD2. The CDR3 consists of 15 residues. J was trimmed by 1 base and V by 4 bases; bases with no gene match: 0. Germline V gives CDR1 SNHLY, CDR2 FYNNEI.

The rearrangement joins TRBV12-3 or TRBV12-4 to TRBJ1-1; 8 bases agree with TRBD1. This CDR3 contains 19 residues. The ends lost 3 bases at V and 2 bases at J; junction bases unmatched: 17. CDR3: CASSLVFWVRDRRNTEAFF. For the CDR3, the DNA is TGTGCCAGCAGTTTGGTGTTCTGGGTCCGGGACAGGCGAAACACTGAAGCTTTCTTT.

This clonotype appeared many times. V usage is TRBV29-1 and J usage is TRBJ1-2; a possible D gene is TRBD1 (6 bases). V dropped 7 bases and J dropped 6 bases, with 12 bases sitting between them. CDR1 is SQVTM and CDR2 is ANQGSEA in the germline V gene. This CDR3 is built from 11 residues. CDR3 region: CSAGGQDGYTF. The CDR3 nucleotides are TGCAGCGCCGGGGGGCAGGATGGCTACACCTTC.

This clonotype was recorded only once. The gene calls are TRBV29-1 and TRBJ1-1, with D unclear. Per germline, CDR1 SQVTM and CDR2 ANQGSEA. V lost 7 bases, J lost 11 bases, and 17 bases lay in between. The CDR3 consists of 11 residues. CDR3 DNA sequence: TGCAGCGGTTTTAGTGGGCCCAGGGCTTTCTTT. Protein sequence: CSGFSGPRAFF.

This clonotype appeared many times. The chain carries TRBV10-3 and TRBJ2-5; TRBD2 agrees at 7 bases. CDR3 size: 16 residues. Per the germline V gene, CDR1 is ENHRY and CDR2 is SYGVKD. Trimming at V came to 2 bases and at J to 0 bases, leaving 6 bases not matched to a gene. The CDR3 bases are TGTGCCATCAGTGAGGGGGTAGCGGGCAACCAAGAGACCCAGTACTTC. This encodes CAISEGVAGNQETQYF.

This clonotype has at least ten counts. The V gene is TRBV7-9, the J gene TRBJ1-5, with D perhaps matching TRBD1 (5 bases). The CDR3 has 14 residues. V lost 5 bases and J lost 9, with 17 bases in between. Germline CDR1 and CDR2: SEHNR and FQNEAQ (reference sequence). CDR3 in DNA: TGTGCCAGCAGCCCCCAGGGAGCCTATGGGCCCCAGCATTTT. It is translated as CASSPQGAYGPQHF.

This clonotype was observed many times. The genes are TRBV2 and TRBJ1-6; D perhaps matches TRBD1 (5 bases). The CDR3 spans 16 residues. Germline V CDR1 and CDR2: SNHLY, FYNNEI. Trimming shortened V by 4 bases and J by 9 bases, and 19 bases separated the two germline ends. CDR3 region: CASSGGGTRVGSPLHF. The DNA for the CDR3 is TGTGCCAGCAGTGGGGGGGGTACCAGGGTTGGTTCACCCCTCCACTTT.

In regard to this clonotype: A read error may account for a junction end that differs from germline. V is TRBV10-3 and J is TRBJ1-3; the D gene is possibly TRBD1 (6 bases). This CDR3 is 17 amino acids long. Per germline, CDR1 ENHRY and CDR2 SYGVKD. CDR3 nucleotides: TGTGCCATCAGTGAGTCAAACAGGGTTCAGTCTGGAAGCACCATATATTTT. Amino acid sequence: CAISESNRVQSGSTIYF.

This clonotype was seen repeatedly, ten times or more. V gene TRBV7-9 combines with J gene TRBJ1-3; tentatively, D is TRBD1 (6 bases). The ends were cut back, 0 bases at V and 5 bases at J, with 11 bases in the middle. The V gene's germline CDR1 is SEHNR and CDR2 FQNEAQ (reference sequence). The CDR3 is made up of 15 amino acids. The CDR3 protein is CASSLAWGLRNTIYF. In DNA form, the CDR3 reads TGTGCCAGCAGCTTAGCCTGGGGGCTCAGAAACACCATATATTTT.

This clonotype was counted at least ten times. This chain links TRBV2 with TRBJ1-5; no definite D call. Trimming removed 8 bases at V and 3 bases at J, with 11 bases between. This CDR3 region has 13 residues. Germline values: CDR1 SNHLY, CDR2 FYNNEI. The DNA of the CDR3 is TGTGCCAGCCTGAAGGAGTTCAATCAGCCCCAGCATTTT. This sequence encodes CASLKEFNQPQHF.

This clonotype has just a few counts. The chain links TRBV24-1 to TRBJ1-2, with D uncertain. The length of the CDR3 is 11 residues. V was trimmed by 3 bases and J by 6 bases, leaving 4 bases between them. Germline V lookup: CDR1 KGHDR, CDR2 SFDVKD. The CDR3 here is CATSDLNGYTF. The CDR3 nucleotides are TGTGCCACCAGTGATCTAAATGGCTACACCTTC.

V and J are TRBV25-1 and TRBJ1-2; a weak D match, TRBD1 (6 bases). The V gene lost 1 base and the J gene lost 4 bases, with 13 bases spanning the gap. This CDR3 contains 15 residues. Germline CDR1 reads MGHDK; CDR2 reads SYGVNS. In DNA, the CDR3 is TGTGCCAGCAGTGAATCAGGCAGGGGAGTCTATGGCTACACCTTC. As protein: CASSESGRGVYGYTF.